The sequence of this T cell receptor (beta chain) was determined in a study of vaccination and CD4 T cells after COVID-19. This clonotype was counted a few times. Its target is not known. The V and J ends lost 6 bases and 6 bases respectively, with 15 bases between them. Per the germline V gene, CDR1 is MNHNS and CDR2 is SASEGT. The CDR3 is 13 residues long. With the Oncomine TCR Beta short-read assay, DNA from cultured CD4+ T cells was sequenced. TCRdb reanalysed the PCR reads using MiXCR and keeps one entry per CDR3 protein. This sample yields fewer than 20,000 distinct CDR3 sequences, of which about 42% are seen a single time; roughly a quarter belongs to the top ten. Treatment indicated: roughly 10-day PBMC culture with coronavirus spike peptide pools or control peptides (ViraFEST assay).

Here the sequenced sample was CD4+ T cells from blood, cultured in vitro, taken before SARS-CoV-2 vaccination. The TCR sequence derives from a human donor who received a COVID-19 vaccine. This sequence joins TRBV6-1 and TRBJ2-7, with D perhaps matching TRBD1 (7 bases). CDR3 DNA: TGTGCCAGCAGCAGGGGGGCCCAAGCCGAGCAGTACTTC. Translation gives CASSRGAQAEQYF.